The 3 T cell receptor beta chains listed next were all sequenced from one sample in a study of T cell repertoires in cytomegalovirus infection. TCRdb used MiXCR to reprocess the reads, holding one entry per CDR3 protein. The table records a few hundred thousand distinct CDR3 sequences, roughly 25% of them present only once. Their target antigens are unknown. Sequencing was performed on cultured PBMCs, taken from culture after CMV antigen stimulation. The source of these receptors is a human donor in good health (CMV status not recorded). Some clones in this sample may be carry-over from other donors' samples.

A few counts support this clonotype. V is TRBV7-2 and J is TRBJ2-3; a possible D gene is TRBD2 (6 bases). Germline V gives CDR1 SGHTA, CDR2 FQGNSA. The ends were cut back, 1 base at V and 10 bases at J, with 15 bases in the middle. The CDR3 extends over 14 amino acids. The chain's CDR3 is CASSLDGGWRAQYF. In nucleotides, the CDR3 is TGTGCCAGCAGCTTAGACGGGGGATGGAGGGCGCAGTATTTT.

The gene calls are TRBV28 and TRBJ1-4; the D is unclear. This CDR3 region has 18 residues. Germline V gene sequence: CDR1 MDHEN, CDR2 SYDVKM. Deletions cut 3 bases from V and 0 bases from J, with 17 bases between. CDR3 region: CASSFVYGKLATNEKLFF. CDR3 sequence (DNA): TGTGCCAGCAGTTTTGTTTACGGGAAGTTAGCAACTAATGAAAAACTGTTTTTT.

This clonotype was detected only a few times. V gene TRBV7-2 combines with J gene TRBJ1-1; D call uncertain. This CDR3 has 15 residues. The V gene's germline CDR1 is SGHTA and CDR2 FQGNSA. The V gene lost 3 bases and the J gene lost 1 base, with 12 bases spanning the gap. The CDR3 loop reads CASSLTMDGNTEAFF. CDR3 coding DNA: TGTGCCAGCAGCTTGACTATGGACGGGAACACTGAAGCTTTCTTT.